This T cell receptor (beta chain) emerged from a study of blood T cells in healthy people across ages. Study results and caveats: In the absence of known donor CMV status, changes in expanded clonotypes were possibly confounded. Diversity was higher, and naive CD4+ cells more numerous, in long-lived donors than in aged donors.

V was clipped by 4 bases and J by 2 bases, with 12 bases between them. The CDR3 runs to 14 residues. CDR1 is LGHNA and CDR2 is YSLEER in the germline V gene. Alongside a J-beta primer mix, a sample-barcoded 5' primer served in a second PCR lasting about 6 to 12 cycles. Each of the cDNA molecules was tagged by a template-switch adaptor with 12 random nucleotides. TCRdb called the 5' RACE reads again in MiXCR, with one record for every CDR3 protein. Of 890,000 or so distinct CDR3 sequences in the sample, approximately 65% were seen once. This clonotype has only one observation. Antigen specificity is unknown. The extraction recovered at least 5 micrograms of total RNA per sample.

This TCR was recovered from a man between 25 and 39 years old in good health. Material: blood. The J gene is TRBJ2-7, the V gene TRBV4-3; D call uncertain. CDR3: CASSRGRMTYEQYF. In DNA form, the CDR3 reads TGCGCCAGCAGCCGAGGACGGATGACCTACGAGCAGTACTTC.